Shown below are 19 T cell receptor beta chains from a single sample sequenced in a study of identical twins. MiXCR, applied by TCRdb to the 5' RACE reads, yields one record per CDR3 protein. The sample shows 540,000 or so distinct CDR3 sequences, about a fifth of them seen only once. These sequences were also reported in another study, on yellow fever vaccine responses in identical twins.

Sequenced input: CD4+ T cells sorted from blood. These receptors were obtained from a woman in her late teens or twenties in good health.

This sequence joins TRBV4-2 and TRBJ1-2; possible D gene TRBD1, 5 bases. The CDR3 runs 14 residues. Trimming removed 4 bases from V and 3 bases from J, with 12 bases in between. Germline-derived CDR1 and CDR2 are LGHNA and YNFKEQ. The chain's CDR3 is CASSRWDGDYGYTF. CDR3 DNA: TGTGCCAGCAGCCGGTGGGACGGGGACTATGGCTACACCTTC.

CDR3 nucleotide sequence: TGTGCCACCACAGGCAGGGAACAGCCCCAGCATTTT. This translates into CATTGREQPQHF. V gene TRBV6-2 or TRBV6-3 combines with J gene TRBJ1-5; D is possibly TRBD1 (5 bases). CDR3 length equals 12 residues. Deletions cut 10 bases from V and 7 bases from J, with 14 bases between. Germline-derived CDR1 and CDR2 are MNHEY and SVGEGT.

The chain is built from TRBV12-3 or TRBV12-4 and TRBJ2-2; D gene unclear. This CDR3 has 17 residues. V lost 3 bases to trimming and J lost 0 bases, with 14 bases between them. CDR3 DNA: TGTGCCAGCAGTTTTACTCTTTCTCCCGCGAACACCGGGGAGCTGTTTTTT. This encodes CASSFTLSPANTGELFF.

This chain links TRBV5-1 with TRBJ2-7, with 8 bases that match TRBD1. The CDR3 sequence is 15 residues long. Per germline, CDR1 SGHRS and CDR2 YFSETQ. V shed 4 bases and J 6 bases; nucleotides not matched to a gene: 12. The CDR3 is CASSQIGQGLGEQYF. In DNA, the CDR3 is TGCGCCAGCAGCCAAATCGGACAGGGTTTGGGCGAGCAGTACTTC.

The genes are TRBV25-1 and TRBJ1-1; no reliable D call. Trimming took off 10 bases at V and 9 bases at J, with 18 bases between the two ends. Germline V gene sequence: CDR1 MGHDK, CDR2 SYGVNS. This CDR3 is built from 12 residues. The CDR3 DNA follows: TGTGCCACGTATTCAGTGAATGCAAAAGCTTTCTTT. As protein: CATYSVNAKAFF. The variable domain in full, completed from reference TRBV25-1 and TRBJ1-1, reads EADIYQTPRYLVIGTGKKITLECSQTMGHDKMYWYQQDPGMELHLIHYSYGVNSTEKGDLSSESTVSRIRTEHFPLTLESARPSHTSQYLCATYSVNAKAFFGQGTRLTVV.

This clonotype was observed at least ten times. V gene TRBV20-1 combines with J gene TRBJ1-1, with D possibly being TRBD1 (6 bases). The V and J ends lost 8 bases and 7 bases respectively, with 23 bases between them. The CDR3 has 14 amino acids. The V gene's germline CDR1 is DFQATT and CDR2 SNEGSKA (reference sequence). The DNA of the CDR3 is TGCAGTCCATCCACAGGGCCCCTAGGGGGTGAAGCTTTCTTT. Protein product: CSPSTGPLGGEAFF.

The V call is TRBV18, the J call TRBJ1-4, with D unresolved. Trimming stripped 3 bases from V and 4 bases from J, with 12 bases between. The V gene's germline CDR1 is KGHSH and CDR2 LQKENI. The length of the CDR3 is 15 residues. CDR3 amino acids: CASSPSQSVNEKLFF. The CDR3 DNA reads TGTGCCAGCTCACCTTCCCAGAGCGTTAATGAAAAACTGTTTTTT.

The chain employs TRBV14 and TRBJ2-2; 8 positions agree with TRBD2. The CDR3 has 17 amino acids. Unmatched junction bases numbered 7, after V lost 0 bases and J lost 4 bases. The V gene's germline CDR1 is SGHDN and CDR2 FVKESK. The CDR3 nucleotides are TGTGCCAGCAGCCAAGAGGGTCCGGGAGGGCCCACCGGGGAGCTGTTTTTT. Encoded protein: CASSQEGPGGPTGELFF. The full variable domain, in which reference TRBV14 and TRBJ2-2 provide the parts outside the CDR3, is EAGVTQFPSHSVIEKGQTVTLRCDPISGHDNLYWYRRVMGKEIKFLLHFVKESKQDESGMPNNRFLAERTGGTYSTLKVQPAELEDSGVYFCASSQEGPGGPTGELFFGEGSRLTVL.

The CDR3 here is CASSGTGTGGWYEQFF. CDR3 sequence (DNA): TGCGCCAGCAGTGGGACCGGGACAGGGGGTTGGTATGAGCAGTTCTTC. The V gene is TRBV10-1, the J gene TRBJ2-1; 11 positions agree with TRBD1. The J segment lost 8 bases and the V segment lost 4 bases, leaving 10 bases of the junction unmatched. This CDR3 is built from 16 residues. CDR1 and CDR2 from the germline V gene are WNHNN and SYGVQD (reference sequence).

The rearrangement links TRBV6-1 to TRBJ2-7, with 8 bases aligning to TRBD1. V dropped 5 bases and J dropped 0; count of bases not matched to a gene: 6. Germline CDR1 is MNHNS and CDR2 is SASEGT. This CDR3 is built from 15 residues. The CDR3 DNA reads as TGTGCCAGCAGTCCCGGGACAGGTATCTCCTACGAGCAGTACGTC. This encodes CASSPGTGISYEQYV.

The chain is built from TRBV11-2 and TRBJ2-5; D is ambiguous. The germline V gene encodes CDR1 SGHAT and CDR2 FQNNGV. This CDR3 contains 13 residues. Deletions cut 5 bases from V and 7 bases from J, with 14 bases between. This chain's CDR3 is CASSPVTKGTQYF. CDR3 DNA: TGTGCCAGCAGCCCAGTAACAAAGGGGACCCAGTACTTC.

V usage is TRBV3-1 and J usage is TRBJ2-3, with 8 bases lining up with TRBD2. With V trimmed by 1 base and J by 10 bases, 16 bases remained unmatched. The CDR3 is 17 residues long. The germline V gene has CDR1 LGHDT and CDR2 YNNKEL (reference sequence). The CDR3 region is CASSQALYGPGLGAQYF. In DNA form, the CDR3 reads TGTGCCAGCAGCCAAGCACTCTACGGTCCGGGACTAGGCGCGCAGTATTTT.

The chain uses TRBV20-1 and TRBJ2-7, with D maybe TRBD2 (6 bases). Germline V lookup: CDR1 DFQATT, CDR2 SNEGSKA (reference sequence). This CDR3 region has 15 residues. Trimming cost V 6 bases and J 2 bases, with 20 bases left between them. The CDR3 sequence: CSARSSGGDPYEQYF. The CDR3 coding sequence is TGCAGTGCCAGAAGTAGCGGAGGAGACCCCTACGAGCAGTACTTC.

The CDR3 loop reads CASRLLAGGPRYEQYF. The CDR3 DNA is TGTGCCAGCAGACTCCTAGCGGGAGGGCCACGTTACGAGCAGTACTTC. This chain connects TRBV27 to TRBJ2-7, with TRBD2 matching 12 bases. The germline V gene encodes CDR1 MNHEY and CDR2 SMNVEV (reference sequence). V gave up 6 bases and J gave up 4 bases; unmatched junction bases: 10. This CDR3 spans 16 amino acids.

The CDR3 sequence is CASSPDYTDTQYF. The CDR3 DNA sequence: TGTGCCAGCTCACCGGACTACACAGATACGCAGTATTTT. The chain uses TRBV18 and TRBJ2-3, with a tentative D call TRBD2 (6 bases). The CDR3 totals 13 residues. Deletions cut 3 bases from V and 2 bases from J, with 6 bases between. Germline CDR1 is KGHSH and CDR2 is LQKENI.

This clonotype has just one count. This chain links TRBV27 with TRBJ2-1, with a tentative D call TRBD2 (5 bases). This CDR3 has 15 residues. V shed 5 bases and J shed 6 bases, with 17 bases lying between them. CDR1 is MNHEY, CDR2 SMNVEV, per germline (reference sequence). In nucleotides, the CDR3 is TGTGCCAGCAGTCCCGGGGTCCCAGCCGTCAATGAGCAGTTCTTC. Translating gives CASSPGVPAVNEQFF.

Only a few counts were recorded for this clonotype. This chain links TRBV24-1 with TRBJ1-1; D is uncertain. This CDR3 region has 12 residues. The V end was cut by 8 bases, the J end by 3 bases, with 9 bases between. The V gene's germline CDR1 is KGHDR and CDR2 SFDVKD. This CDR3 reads CATTHGYTEAFF. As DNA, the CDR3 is TGTGCCACCACCCACGGATACACTGAAGCTTTCTTT.

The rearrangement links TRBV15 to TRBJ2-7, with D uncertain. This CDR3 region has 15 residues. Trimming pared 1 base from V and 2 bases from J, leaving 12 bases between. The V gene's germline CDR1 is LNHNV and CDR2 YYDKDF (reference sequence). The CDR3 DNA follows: TGTGCCACCAGCAGAGGTAGCAGGACGCCCTACGAGCAGTACGTC. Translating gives CATSRGSRTPYEQYV.

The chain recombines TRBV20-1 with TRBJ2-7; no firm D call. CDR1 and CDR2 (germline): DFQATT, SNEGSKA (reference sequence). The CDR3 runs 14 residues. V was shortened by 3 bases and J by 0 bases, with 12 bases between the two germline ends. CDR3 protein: CSASLSPTSYEQYF. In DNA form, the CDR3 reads TGCAGTGCTAGTTTGTCTCCTACCTCCTACGAGCAGTACTTC.